This T cell receptor (beta chain) was captured in a study of control samples from healthy donors and cancer patients. Produced via immunoSEQ multiplex PCR; TCRdb's table is partial and in-frame only. The sample holds about 47,000 clones, over 70% seen once. The CDR3 contains 15 residues. V was trimmed by 4 bases and J by 8 bases, leaving 21 bases between them. Germline CDR1 is SGDLS and CDR2 is YYNGEE. The chain has TRBV9 and TRBJ1-2, with a weak D call TRBD1 (6 bases). Input material: blood. This receptor was taken from a man in his sixties or seventies in good health. The CDR3 sequence: CASSTVGGGALGYTF. DNA for the CDR3: TGTGCCAGCAGCACTGTGGGTGGGGGGGCCTTAGGCTACACCTTC.